Listed below are T cell receptor beta chains from one sample, sequenced in a study of vaccination and CD4 T cells after COVID-19. The antigens for these receptors are not known. TCRdb processed the PCR reads anew with MiXCR; each CDR3 protein has one entry. The sample yields 15,000 to 16,000 distinct CDR3 sequences, approximately 52% seen once. Material for sequencing was CD4+ T cells from blood, cultured in vitro. These receptors came from a human donor who had recovered from COVID-19. Each CDR3 is given with its conserved first and last residue. D genes are given only for firm matches. Only part of the rows carry a size: once, few, many, or a class if the clone is expanded.

TRBJ2-6,TRBV7-2,NA,NA,TGTGCCAGCAGCGCTACAGGGACTGGGGCCAACGTCCTGACTTTC,CASSATGTGANVLTF
TRBJ2-1,TRBV7-8,NA,NA,TGTGCCAGCAGCCCTTCGGGAAAGTCCCAGGGTCGGCAGTTCTTC,CASSPSGKSQGRQFF
TRBJ2-2,TRBV7-8,NA,NA,TGTGCCAGCAGCTTGGAGGGGGAGCTGTTTTTT,CASSLEGELFF
TRBJ2-3,TRBV28,TRBD2,once,TGTGCCAGCAGGGCCGGGACTAGCGGATCAGATACGCAGTATTTT,CASRAGTSGSDTQYF
TRBJ1-2,TRBV9,NA,NA,TGTGCCAGCAGCGTAGCGGAGACGGATTATGGCTACACCTTC,CASSVAETDYGYTF
TRBJ2-7,TRBV20-1,TRBD1,once,TGCAGTGCCAGCGGTGGGACAGTATTCTACGAGCAGTACTTC,CSASGGTVFYEQYF
TRBJ1-5,TRBV6-5,TRBD1,NA,TGTGCCAGCAGTTACAGGACAGGGGCGGGTCAGCCCCAGCATTTT,CASSYRTGAGQPQHF
TRBJ1-5,TRBV19,NA,NA,TGTGCCAGTGACCGCTGGGACGGGGCTAATCAGCCCCAGCATTTT,CASDRWDGANQPQHF
TRBJ2-3,TRBV4-1,TRBD2,once,TGCGCCAGCAGCCAAGGACTAGCGGGGGCCTTCACAGATACGCAGTATTTT,CASSQGLAGAFTDTQYF
TRBJ2-5,TRBV7-2,NA,NA,TGTGCCAGCAGCTCCCTGGTCGGGGCGAAGACCCAGTACTTC,CASSSLVGAKTQYF
TRBJ1-2,TRBV20-1,NA,few,TGCAGTGCTAGTGGAGGGGACGGGCCTAACTATGGCTACACCTTC,CSASGGDGPNYGYTF
TRBJ2-3,TRBV7-8,NA,NA,TGTGCCAGCAGCTTACAACCGCCCGATACGCAGTATTTT,CASSLQPPDTQYF
TRBJ2-1,TRBV6-2/TRBV6-3,NA,few,TGTGCCAGCAGTTATCCGGGGTCCTACAATGAGCAGTTCTTC,CASSYPGSYNEQFF
TRBJ1-1,TRBV6-1,NA,NA,TGTGCCAGCAGGGAGACAGGCAGGAACACTGAAGCTTTCTTT,CASRETGRNTEAFF
TRBJ2-2,TRBV6-1,NA,few,TGTGCCAGCACCTATGACAGATTACCGAACACCGGGGAGCTGTTTTTT,CASTYDRLPNTGELFF
TRBJ2-1,TRBV5-1,TRBD2,NA,TGCGCCAGCAGCCATGTGAGGGGGGCCGATGAGCGGGAGAATCCCAACGGGCAGTTCTTC,CASSHVRGADERENPNGQFF
TRBJ2-3,TRBV28,NA,NA,TGTGCCAGCAGCCCGCGAGGCCGGGATACGCAGTATTTT,CASSPRGRDTQYF
TRBJ2-5,TRBV7-2,NA,NA,TGTGCCAGCAGCGGCGAAAGGCGACAAGAGACCCAGTACTTC,CASSGERRQETQYF
TRBJ2-3,TRBV19,TRBD2,NA,TGTGCCAGTATGAAGCGGGAGGGCCCTGATACGCAGTATTTT,CASMKREGPDTQYF
TRBJ1-2,TRBV6-5,NA,NA,TGTGCCAGCAGTTCAGGGCTCTATGGCTACACCTTC,CASSSGLYGYTF
TRBJ2-3,TRBV7-2,NA,NA,TGTGCCAGCAGCTTTACAGGGCCAGATACGCAGTATTTT,CASSFTGPDTQYF
TRBJ1-3,TRBV7-2,NA,few,TGTGCCAGCAGCTTAGTGCGGGACACCATATATTTT,CASSLVRDTIYF
TRBJ1-3,TRBV7-2,NA,NA,TGTGCCAGCAGCTATGAGGGACGGGGCGGAAACACCATATATTTT,CASSYEGRGGNTIYF
TRBJ2-1,TRBV4-3,NA,NA,TGCGCCAGCAGCCCCACTCGGCTCTCCTACAATGAGCAGTTCTTC,CASSPTRLSYNEQFF
TRBJ1-5,TRBV20-1,TRBD1,few,TGCAGTGCTGCAGGGGGTGGTGGCAATCAGCCCCAGCATTTT,CSAAGGGGNQPQHF
TRBJ1-6,TRBV12-3/TRBV12-4,NA,few,TGTGCCAGCAGTTTTGTTTTCGGCAGCTCCTATAATTCACCCCTCCACTTT,CASSFVFGSSYNSPLHF
TRBJ2-3,TRBV15,TRBD1,NA,TGTGCCACCAGCTTGGACAGGGCATCGACAGATACGCAGTATTTT,CATSLDRASTDTQYF
TRBJ2-1,TRBV29-1,NA,NA,TGCAGCGCTGGAGGGGCTACGGGACACTGCTACAATGAGCAGTTCTTC,CSAGGATGHCYNEQFF
TRBJ2-3,TRBV7-9,NA,once,TGTGCCAGCAGCTTACCAACCCGTGCGGTTAGTAACACAGATACGCTGTATTTT,CASSLPTRAVSNTDTLYF
TRBJ2-1,TRBV5-1,NA,NA,TGCGCCAGCAGCTTGGGGGGGGCTTTCAATGAGCAGTTCTTC,CASSLGGAFNEQFF
TRBJ1-2,TRBV7-2,TRBD1,NA,TGTGCCAGCAGCTCGACAGGGGGGAGGTATGGCTACACCTTC,CASSSTGGRYGYTF
TRBJ1-5,TRBV11-2,NA,few,TGTGCCAGCAGCCAAACAGGGCTTCAGCCCCAGCATTTT,CASSQTGLQPQHF
TRBJ1-2,TRBV24-1,NA,NA,TGTGCCACCAGCGAGATCGGGAACTATGGCTACACCTTC,CATSEIGNYGYTF
TRBJ1-1,TRBV11-2,TRBD1,few,TGTGCCAGCAGCCCCGGGACAGGGAGGACTGAAGCTTTCTTT,CASSPGTGRTEAFF
TRBJ2-2,TRBV6-1,NA,NA,TGTGCCAGCAGGGAATCCGGGGAGCTGTTTTTT,CASRESGELFF
TRBJ2-3,TRBV24-1,TRBD1,NA,TGTGCCACCAGTGATCCGACAGGGCGTAGCACAGATACGCAGTATTTT,CATSDPTGRSTDTQYF
TRBJ1-5,TRBV20-1,TRBD1,NA,TGCAGTGCCTGGGACAGTCAAATAGGGTCCCAGCATTTT,CSAWDSQIGSQHF
TRBJ1-6,TRBV7-9,TRBD1,NA,TGTGCCAGCAGCTTAACGGGACAGGGGAATTCACCCCTCCACTTT,CASSLTGQGNSPLHF
TRBJ2-3,TRBV30,NA,NA,TGTGCCTGGAGTCCCGGGGGAGGGGGAGATACGCAGTATTTT,CAWSPGGGGDTQYF
TRBJ1-1,TRBV7-2,NA,few,TGTGCCAGCAGCCCATACACTGAAGCTTTCTTT,CASSPYTEAFF
TRBJ1-3,TRBV19,NA,NA,TGTGCCAGTGGCTCCGGAGTTGGAAACACCATATATTTT,CASGSGVGNTIYF
TRBJ1-5,TRBV12-3/TRBV12-4,NA,NA,TGTGCCAGCAGTCTGGGGTCCGATCGGCCCCAGCATTTT,CASSLGSDRPQHF
TRBJ2-3,TRBV2,NA,NA,TGTGCCAGCAGTGACGGTCGGAGCACAGATACGCAGTATTTT,CASSDGRSTDTQYF
TRBJ2-2,TRBV7-2,TRBD1,NA,TGTGCCAGCAGTCGGACAGGGGGCACCGGAGCCGGGGAGCTGTTTTTT,CASSRTGGTGAGELFF
TRBJ2-4,TRBV20-1,NA,once,TGCAGTGCTTTACAGGGAAACATTCAGTACTTC,CSALQGNIQYF